This TCR beta chain came from a study of shared clonotypes between healthy human individuals. Sequencing used immunoSEQ multiplex PCR; TCRdb keeps in-frame clones, though not all of them. This sample yields about 680,000 clones, of which less than 80% are seen a single time; 1.5% to 2% belongs to the top ten. Per germline, CDR1 MGHDK and CDR2 SYGVNS. The CDR3 totals 16 residues. The junction had 4 bases not matched to a gene; V was cut back by 4 bases and J by 1 base. Study-level results: Exclusively blood specimens were collected; tissue repertoires likely differ.

On this clone: As yet, its antigen is unknown.

Negatively enriched CD4+ T cells were divided by CD45RA into naive and memory. The sequenced sample consisted of memory CD4+ T cells sorted from blood. The subset is: CD45RA-negative fraction. The chain joins TRBV25-1 to TRBJ2-3; 11 nucleotides match TRBD2. This clonotype was sampled from a woman aged 25 to 39 in good health. This CDR3 is CASSGTLAGGTDTQYF. CDR3 coding DNA: TGTGCCAGCAGTGGGACACTAGCGGGAGGCACAGATACGCAGTATTTT.